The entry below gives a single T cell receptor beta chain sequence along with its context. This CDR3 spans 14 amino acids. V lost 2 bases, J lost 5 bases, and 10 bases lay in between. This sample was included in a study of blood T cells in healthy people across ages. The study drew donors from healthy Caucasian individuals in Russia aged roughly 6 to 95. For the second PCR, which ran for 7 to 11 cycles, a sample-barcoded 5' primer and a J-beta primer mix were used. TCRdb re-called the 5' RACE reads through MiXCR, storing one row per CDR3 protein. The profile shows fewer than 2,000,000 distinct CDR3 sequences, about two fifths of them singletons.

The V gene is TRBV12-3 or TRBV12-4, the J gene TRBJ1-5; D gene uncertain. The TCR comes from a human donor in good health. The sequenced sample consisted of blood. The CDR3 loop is CASSLNGRHQPQHF. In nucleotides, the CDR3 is TGTGCCAGCAGTTTAAATGGCCGGCATCAGCCCCAGCATTTT.